What follows are 3 T cell receptor beta chains derived from one specimen sequenced in a study of T cell responses to AZD1222 COVID-19 vaccine. Sequenced by immunoSEQ multiplex PCR; TCRdb stores in-frame clones only, minus some. This table has some 96,000 clones, roughly 91% appearing once. Sequencing used peripheral blood, obtained on day 0 of AZD1222 vaccination. The receptors originated from an adult in good health.

The V call is TRBV28, the J call TRBJ2-3, with 10 nucleotides matching TRBD2. Unmatched junction bases numbered 6, after V lost 6 bases and J lost 0 bases. CDR1 MDHEN and CDR2 SYDVKM come from the germline V gene. The CDR3 spans 16 residues. In DNA, the CDR3 is TGTGCCAGCAGCCCTAGCGGGAGCGCTAGCACAGATACGCAGTATTTT. Amino acids: CASSPSGSASTDTQYF.

The chain carries TRBV6-5 and TRBJ1-1; D is perhaps TRBD1 (5 bases). Germline CDR1 is MNHEY and CDR2 is SVGAGI. V gave up 5 bases and J gave up 0 bases, with 13 bases separating them. The CDR3 is 15 amino acids. This CDR3 is CASSPGTFMNTEAFF. CDR3 sequence (DNA): TGTGCCAGCAGTCCCGGGACCTTTATGAACACTGAAGCTTTCTTT.

The CDR3 here is CASSSQGRSSGNTIYF. Here the CDR3 DNA reads TGTGCCAGCAGCTCTCAAGGCCGGTCCTCTGGAAACACCATATATTTT. The J gene is TRBJ1-3, the V gene TRBV7-2; D uncertain. The germline CDR1 and CDR2 sequences are SGHTA and FQGNSA. The germline V and J ends were trimmed by 4 bases and 0 bases, with 13 bases remaining between them. This CDR3 region has 16 residues. Combining the CDR3 with reference TRBV7-2 and TRBJ1-3 gives the whole variable domain GAGVSQSPSNKVTEKGKDVELRCDPISGHTALYWYRQSLGQGLEFLIYFQGNSAPDKSGLPSDRFSAERTGGSVSTLTIQRTQQEDSAVYLCASSSQGRSSGNTIYFGEGSWLTVV.